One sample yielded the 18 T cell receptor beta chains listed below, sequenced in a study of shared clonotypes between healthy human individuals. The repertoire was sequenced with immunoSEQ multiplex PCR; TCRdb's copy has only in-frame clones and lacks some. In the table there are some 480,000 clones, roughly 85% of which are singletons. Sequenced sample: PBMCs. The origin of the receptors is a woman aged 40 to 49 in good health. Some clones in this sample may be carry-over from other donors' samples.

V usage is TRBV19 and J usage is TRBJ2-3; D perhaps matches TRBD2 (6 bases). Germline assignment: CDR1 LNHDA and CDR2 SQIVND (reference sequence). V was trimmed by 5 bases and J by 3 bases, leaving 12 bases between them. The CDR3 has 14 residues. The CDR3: CASSPRLVTDTQYF. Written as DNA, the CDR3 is TGTGCCAGTAGTCCCAGACTAGTGACAGATACGCAGTATTTT.

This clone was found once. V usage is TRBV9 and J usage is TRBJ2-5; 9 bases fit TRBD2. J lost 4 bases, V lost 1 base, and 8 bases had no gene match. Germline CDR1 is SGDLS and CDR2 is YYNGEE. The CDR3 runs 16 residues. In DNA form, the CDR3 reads TGTGCCAGCAGCGTAATGGCTAGCGGGACTACAGAGACCCAGTACTTC. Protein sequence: CASSVMASGTTETQYF.

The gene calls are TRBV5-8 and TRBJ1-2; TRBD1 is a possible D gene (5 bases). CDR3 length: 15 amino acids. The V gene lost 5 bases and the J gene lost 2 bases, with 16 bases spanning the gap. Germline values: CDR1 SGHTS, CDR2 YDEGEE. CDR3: CASSPRRGFNYGYTF. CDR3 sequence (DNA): TGTGCCAGCAGTCCCCGCCGGGGCTTCAACTATGGCTACACCTTC. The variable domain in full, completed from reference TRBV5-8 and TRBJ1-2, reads EAGVTQSPTHLIKTRGQQATLRCSPISGHTSVYWYQQALGLGLQFLLWYDEGEERNRGNFPPRFSGRQFPNYSSELNVNALELEDSALYLCASSPRRGFNYGYTFGSGTRLTVV.

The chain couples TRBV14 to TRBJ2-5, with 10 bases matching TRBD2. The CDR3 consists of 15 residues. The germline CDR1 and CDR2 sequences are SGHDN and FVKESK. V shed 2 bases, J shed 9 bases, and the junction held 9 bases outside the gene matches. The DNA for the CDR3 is TGTGCCAGCAGCCAACGGCTAGCGGGGGAGGAGGCCCAGTACTTC. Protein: CASSQRLAGEEAQYF. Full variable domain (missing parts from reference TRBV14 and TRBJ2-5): EAGVTQFPSHSVIEKGQTVTLRCDPISGHDNLYWYRRVMGKEIKFLLHFVKESKQDESGMPNNRFLAERTGGTYSTLKVQPAELEDSGVYFCASSQRLAGEEAQYFGPGTRLLVL.

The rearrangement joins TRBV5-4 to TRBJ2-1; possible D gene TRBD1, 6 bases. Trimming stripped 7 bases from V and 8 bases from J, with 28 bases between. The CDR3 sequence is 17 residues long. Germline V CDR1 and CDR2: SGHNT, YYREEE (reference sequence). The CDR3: CASGSLAGVMGRDEQFF. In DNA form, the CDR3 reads TGTGCCAGCGGATCGCTGGCAGGGGTTATGGGGCGGGATGAGCAGTTCTTC. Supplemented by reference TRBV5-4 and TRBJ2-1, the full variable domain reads ETGVTQSPTHLIKTRGQQVTLRCSSQSGHNTVSWYQQALGQGPQFIFQYYREEENGRGNFPPRFSGLQFPNYSSELNVNALELDDSALYLCASGSLAGVMGRDEQFFGPGTRLTVL.

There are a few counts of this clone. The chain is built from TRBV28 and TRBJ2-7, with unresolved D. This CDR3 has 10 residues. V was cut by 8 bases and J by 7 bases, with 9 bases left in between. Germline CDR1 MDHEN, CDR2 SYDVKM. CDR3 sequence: CASGLQEQYF. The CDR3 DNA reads TGTGCCAGCGGCCTCCAAGAGCAGTACTTC.

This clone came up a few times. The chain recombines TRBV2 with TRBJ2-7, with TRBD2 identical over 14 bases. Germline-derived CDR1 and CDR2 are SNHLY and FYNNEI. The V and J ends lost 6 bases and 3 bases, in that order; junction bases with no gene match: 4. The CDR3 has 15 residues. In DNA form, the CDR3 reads TGTGCCAGCAGACCCGGGACTAGCGGGGGCTACGAGCAGTACTTC. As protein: CASRPGTSGGYEQYF.

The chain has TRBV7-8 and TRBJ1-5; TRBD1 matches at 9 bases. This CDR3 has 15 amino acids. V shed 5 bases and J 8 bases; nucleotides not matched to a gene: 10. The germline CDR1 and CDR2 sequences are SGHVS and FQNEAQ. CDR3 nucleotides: TGTGCCAGCAGCAGACTAACAGGGGGCGAGGAGCCCCAGCATTTT. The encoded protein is CASSRLTGGEEPQHF.

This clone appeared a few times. In DNA form, the CDR3 reads TGTGCCACCAGCCAAGGGGAAACGAACACCGGGGAGCTGTTTTTT. Its translation is CATSQGETNTGELFF. This chain connects TRBV15 to TRBJ2-2, with D perhaps matching TRBD1 (5 bases). Trimming removed 5 bases from V and 0 bases from J, with 10 bases in between. Germline CDR1 is LNHNV and CDR2 is YYDKDF (reference sequence). The CDR3 runs to 15 residues.

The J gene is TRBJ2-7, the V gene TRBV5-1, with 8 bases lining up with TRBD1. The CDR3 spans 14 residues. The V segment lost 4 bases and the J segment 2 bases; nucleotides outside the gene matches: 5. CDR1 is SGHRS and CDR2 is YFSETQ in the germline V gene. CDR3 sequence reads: CASSPTGDPYEQYF. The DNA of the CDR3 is TGCGCCAGCAGCCCGACAGGGGACCCCTACGAGCAGTACTTC.

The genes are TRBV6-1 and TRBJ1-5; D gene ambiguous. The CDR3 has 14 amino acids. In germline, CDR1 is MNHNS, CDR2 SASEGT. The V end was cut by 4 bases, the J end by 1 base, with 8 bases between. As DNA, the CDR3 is TGTGCCAGCAGTGCGGCAGACAGCAATCAGCCCCAGCATTTT. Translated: CASSAADSNQPQHF.

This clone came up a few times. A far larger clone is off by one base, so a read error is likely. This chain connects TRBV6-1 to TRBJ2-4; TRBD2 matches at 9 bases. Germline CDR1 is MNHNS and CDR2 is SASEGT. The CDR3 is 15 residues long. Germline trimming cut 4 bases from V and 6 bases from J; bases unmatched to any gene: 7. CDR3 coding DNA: TGTGCCAGCAGTGTGATAGCGGGAGTAGTAAACATTCAGTACTTC. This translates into CASSVIAGVVNIQYF.

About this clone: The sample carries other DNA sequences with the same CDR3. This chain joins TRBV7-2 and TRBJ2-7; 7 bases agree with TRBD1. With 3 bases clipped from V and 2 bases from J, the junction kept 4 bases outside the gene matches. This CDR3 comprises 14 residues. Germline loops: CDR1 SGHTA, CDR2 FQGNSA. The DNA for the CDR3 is TGTGCCAGCAGCTTTAGACAGGGAGCCTACGAGCAGTACTTC. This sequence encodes CASSFRQGAYEQYF. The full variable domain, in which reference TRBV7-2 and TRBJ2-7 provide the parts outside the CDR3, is GAGVSQSPSNKVTEKGKDVELRCDPISGHTALYWYRQSLGQGLEFLIYFQGNSAPDKSGLPSDRFSAERTGGSVSTLTIQRTQQEDSAVYLCASSFRQGAYEQYFGPGTRLTVT.

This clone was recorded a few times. CDR3 loop: CASSGQGWYGYTF. DNA for the CDR3: TGTGCCAGCAGTGGACAGGGGTGGTATGGCTACACCTTC. The V call is TRBV25-1, the J call TRBJ1-2; 8 bases are a match to TRBD1. The CDR3 runs 13 residues. Per the germline V gene, CDR1 is MGHDK and CDR2 is SYGVNS. V lost 4 bases to trimming and J lost 5 bases; unmatched junction nucleotides: 3.

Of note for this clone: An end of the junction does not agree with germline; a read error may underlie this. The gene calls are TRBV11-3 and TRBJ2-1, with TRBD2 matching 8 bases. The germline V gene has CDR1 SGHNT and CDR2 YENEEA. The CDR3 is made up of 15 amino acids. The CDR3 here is CAGSLRTSRVNEQFF. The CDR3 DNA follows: TGTGCCGGCAGCCTTCGGACTAGCCGGGTCAATGAGCAGTTCTTC. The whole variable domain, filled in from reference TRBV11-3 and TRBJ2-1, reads EAGVVQSPRYKIIEKKQPVAFWCNPISGHNTLYWYLQNLGQGPELLIRYENEEAVDDSQLPKDRFSAERLKGVDSTLKIQPAELGDSAVYLCAGSLRTSRVNEQFFGPGTRLTVL.

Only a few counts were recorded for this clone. The CDR3 sequence: CASPLGGTNEKLFF. CDR3 nucleotides: TGTGCCTCCCCCCTTGGGGGAACTAATGAAAAACTGTTTTTT. J is TRBJ1-4 and V is TRBV30, with D possibly matching TRBD1 (5 bases). Germline CDR1 reads GTSNPN; CDR2 reads SVGIG (reference sequence). Trimming stripped 7 bases from V and 1 base from J, with 13 bases between. CDR3 length equals 14 residues.

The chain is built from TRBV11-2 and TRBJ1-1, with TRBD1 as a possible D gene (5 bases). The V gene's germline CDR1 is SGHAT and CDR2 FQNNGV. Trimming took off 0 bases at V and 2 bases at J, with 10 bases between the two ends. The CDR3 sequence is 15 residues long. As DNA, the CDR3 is TGTGCCAGCAGCTTAGAGAGACAGACTAACACTGAAGCTTTCTTT. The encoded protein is CASSLERQTNTEAFF.

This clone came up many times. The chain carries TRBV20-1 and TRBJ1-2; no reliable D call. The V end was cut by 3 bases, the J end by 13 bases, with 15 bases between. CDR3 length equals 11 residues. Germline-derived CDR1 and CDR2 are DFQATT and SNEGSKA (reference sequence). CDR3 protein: CSASPGASGTF. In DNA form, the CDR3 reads TGCAGTGCTAGTCCGGGCGCCTCGGGCACCTTC.